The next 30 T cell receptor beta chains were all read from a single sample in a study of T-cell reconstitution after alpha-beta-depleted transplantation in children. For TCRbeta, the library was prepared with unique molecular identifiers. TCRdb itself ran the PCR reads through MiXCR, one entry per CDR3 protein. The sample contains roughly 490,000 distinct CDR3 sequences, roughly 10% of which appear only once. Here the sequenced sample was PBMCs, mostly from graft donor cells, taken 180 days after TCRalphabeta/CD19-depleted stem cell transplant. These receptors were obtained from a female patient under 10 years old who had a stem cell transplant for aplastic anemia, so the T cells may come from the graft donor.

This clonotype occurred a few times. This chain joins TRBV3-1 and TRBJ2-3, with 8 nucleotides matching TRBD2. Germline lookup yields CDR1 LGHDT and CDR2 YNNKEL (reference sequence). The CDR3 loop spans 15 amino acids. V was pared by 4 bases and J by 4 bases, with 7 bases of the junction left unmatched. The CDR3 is CASSLSGRQADTQYF. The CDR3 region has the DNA TGTGCCAGCAGCCTCAGCGGGAGACAGGCAGATACGCAGTATTTT.

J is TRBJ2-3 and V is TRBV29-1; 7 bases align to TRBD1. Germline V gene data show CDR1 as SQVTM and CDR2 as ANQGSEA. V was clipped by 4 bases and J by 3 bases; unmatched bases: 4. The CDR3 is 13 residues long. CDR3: CSVGGRGTDTQYF. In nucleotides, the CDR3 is TGCAGCGTTGGAGGCAGGGGGACAGATACGCAGTATTTT.

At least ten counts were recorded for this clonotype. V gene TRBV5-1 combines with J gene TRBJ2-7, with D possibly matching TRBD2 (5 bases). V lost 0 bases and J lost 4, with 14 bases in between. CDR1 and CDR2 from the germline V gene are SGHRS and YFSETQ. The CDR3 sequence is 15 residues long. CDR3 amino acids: CASSLVPGESYEQYF. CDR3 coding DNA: TGCGCCAGCAGCTTGGTTCCCGGGGAGAGTTACGAGCAGTACTTC.

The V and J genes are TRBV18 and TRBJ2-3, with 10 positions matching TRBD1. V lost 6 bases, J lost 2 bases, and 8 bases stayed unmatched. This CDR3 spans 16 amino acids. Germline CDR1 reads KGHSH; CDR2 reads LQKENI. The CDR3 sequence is CASSLGQGVATDTQYF. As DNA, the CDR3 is TGTGCCAGCTCCCTAGGACAGGGGGTTGCCACAGATACGCAGTATTTT. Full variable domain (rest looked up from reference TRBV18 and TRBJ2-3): NAGVMQNPRHLVRRRGQEARLRCSPMKGHSHVYWYRQLPEEGLKFMVYLQKENIIDESGMPKERFSAEFPKEGPSILRIQQVVRGDSAAYFCASSLGQGVATDTQYFGPGTRLTVL.

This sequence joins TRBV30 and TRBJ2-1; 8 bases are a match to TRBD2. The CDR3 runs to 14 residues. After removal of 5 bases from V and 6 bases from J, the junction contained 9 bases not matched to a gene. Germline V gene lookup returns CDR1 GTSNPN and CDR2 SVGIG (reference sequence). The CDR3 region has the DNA TGTGCCTGGGCGGGACTAGTAGTTAGCAATGAGCAGTTCTTC. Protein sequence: CAWAGLVVSNEQFF.

The CDR3 is CSARDIWQGEKLFF. CDR3 bases: TGCAGTGCTAGGGACATTTGGCAAGGGGAAAAACTGTTTTTT. The chain is built from TRBV20-1 and TRBJ1-4, with D possibly being TRBD1 (5 bases). The V gene lost 3 bases and the J gene lost 8 bases, with 16 bases spanning the gap. The CDR3 loop spans 14 amino acids. The germline CDR1 and CDR2 sequences are DFQATT and SNEGSKA (reference sequence).

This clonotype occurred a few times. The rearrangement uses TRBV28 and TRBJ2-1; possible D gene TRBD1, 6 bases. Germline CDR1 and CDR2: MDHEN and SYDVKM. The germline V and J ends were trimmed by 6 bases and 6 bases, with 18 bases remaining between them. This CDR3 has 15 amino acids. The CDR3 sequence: CASSRSGGPLNEQFF. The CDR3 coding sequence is TGTGCCAGCAGCAGATCTGGGGGCCCCCTCAATGAGCAGTTCTTC.

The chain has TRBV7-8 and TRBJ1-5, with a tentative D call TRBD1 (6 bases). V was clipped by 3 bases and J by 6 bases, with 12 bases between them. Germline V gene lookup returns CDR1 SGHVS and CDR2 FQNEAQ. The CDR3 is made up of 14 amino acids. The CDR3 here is CASSFLIRGQPQHF. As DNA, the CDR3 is TGTGCCAGCAGCTTCCTAATCAGGGGTCAGCCCCAGCATTTT.

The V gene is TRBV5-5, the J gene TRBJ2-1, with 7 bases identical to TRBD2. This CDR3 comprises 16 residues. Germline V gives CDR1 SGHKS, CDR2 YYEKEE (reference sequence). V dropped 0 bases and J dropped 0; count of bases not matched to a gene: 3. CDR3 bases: TGTGCCAGCAGCTTGGGTCTAGCGGCCTCCTACAATGAGCAGTTCTTC. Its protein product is CASSLGLAASYNEQFF.

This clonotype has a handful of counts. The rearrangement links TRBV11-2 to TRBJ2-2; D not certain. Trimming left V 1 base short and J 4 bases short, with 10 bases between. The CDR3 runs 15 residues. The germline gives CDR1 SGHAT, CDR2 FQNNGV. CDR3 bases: TGTGCCAGCAGCTTAGTTTGGCCACTCACCGGGGAGCTGTTTTTT. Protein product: CASSLVWPLTGELFF.

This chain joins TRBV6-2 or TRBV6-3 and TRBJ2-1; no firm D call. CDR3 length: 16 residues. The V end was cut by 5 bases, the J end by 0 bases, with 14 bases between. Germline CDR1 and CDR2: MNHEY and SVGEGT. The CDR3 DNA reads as TGTGCCAGCAGTGGACCGACTTTGAGCTCCTACAATGAGCAGTTCTTC. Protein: CASSGPTLSSYNEQFF.

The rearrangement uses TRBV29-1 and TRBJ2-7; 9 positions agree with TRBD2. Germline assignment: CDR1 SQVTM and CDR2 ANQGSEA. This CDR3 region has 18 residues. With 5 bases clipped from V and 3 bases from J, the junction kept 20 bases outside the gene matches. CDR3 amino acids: CSVWAPGLARERGYEQYF. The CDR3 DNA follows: TGCAGCGTTTGGGCACCGGGACTAGCACGCGAAAGGGGCTACGAGCAGTACTTC.

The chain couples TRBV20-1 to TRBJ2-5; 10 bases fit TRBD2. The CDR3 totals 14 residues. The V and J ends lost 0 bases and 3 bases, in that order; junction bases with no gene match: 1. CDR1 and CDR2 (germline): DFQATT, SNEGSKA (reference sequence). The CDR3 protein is CSARDGLAEETQYF. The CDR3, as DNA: TGCAGTGCTAGAGATGGACTAGCGGAAGAGACCCAGTACTTC.

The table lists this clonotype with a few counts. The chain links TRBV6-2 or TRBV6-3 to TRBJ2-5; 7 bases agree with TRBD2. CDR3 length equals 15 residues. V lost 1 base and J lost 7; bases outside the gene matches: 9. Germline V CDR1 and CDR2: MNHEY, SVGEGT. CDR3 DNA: TGTGCCAGCAGTTACTTAGCGGGCGGTCGCACGACCCAGTACTTC. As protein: CASSYLAGGRTTQYF.

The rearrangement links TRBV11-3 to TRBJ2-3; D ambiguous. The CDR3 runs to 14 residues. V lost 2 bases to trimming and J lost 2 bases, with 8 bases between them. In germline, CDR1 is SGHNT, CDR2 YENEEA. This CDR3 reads CASSLNFPTDTQYF. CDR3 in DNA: TGTGCCAGCAGCTTAAATTTCCCCACAGATACGCAGTATTTT.

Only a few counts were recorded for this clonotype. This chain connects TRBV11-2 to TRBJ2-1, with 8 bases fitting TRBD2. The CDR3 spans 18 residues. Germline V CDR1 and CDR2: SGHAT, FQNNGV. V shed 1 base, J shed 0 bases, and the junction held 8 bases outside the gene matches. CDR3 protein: CASSLVRSSGRSYNEQFF. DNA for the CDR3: TGTGCCAGCAGCTTAGTGAGGTCTAGCGGGCGCTCCTACAATGAGCAGTTCTTC.

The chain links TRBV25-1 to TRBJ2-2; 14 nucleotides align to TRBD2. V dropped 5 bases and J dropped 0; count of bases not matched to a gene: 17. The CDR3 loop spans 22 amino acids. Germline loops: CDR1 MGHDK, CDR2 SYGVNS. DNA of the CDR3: TGTGCCAGCAGTCCGGGACTCCTGTTGGGACTAGCGGGAGAGGCGAACACCGGGGAGCTGTTTTTT. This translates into CASSPGLLLGLAGEANTGELFF.

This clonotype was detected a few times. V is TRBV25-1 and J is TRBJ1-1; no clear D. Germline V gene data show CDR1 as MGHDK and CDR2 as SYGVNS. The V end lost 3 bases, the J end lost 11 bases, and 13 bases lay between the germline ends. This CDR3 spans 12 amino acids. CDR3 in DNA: TGTGCCAGCAGTGACCCGGGTAGCGGCGCTTTCTTT. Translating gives CASSDPGSGAFF.

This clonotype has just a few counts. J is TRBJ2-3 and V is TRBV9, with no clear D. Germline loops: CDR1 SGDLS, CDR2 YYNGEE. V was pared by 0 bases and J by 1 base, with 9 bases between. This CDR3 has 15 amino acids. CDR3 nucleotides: TGTGCCAGCAGCGTAGGGGCTAGTGGCACAGATACGCAGTATTTT. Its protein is CASSVGASGTDTQYF.

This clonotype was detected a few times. Written as DNA, the CDR3 is TGTGCCAGCAGCTTACAGGGGCCCAGGGGCGGGGCCAACGTCCTGACTTTC. Translating it yields CASSLQGPRGGANVLTF. The chain uses TRBV12-3 or TRBV12-4 and TRBJ2-6; TRBD1 agrees at 7 bases. Trimming cost V 6 bases and J 4 bases; bases outside gene matches: 12. The CDR3 runs to 17 residues.

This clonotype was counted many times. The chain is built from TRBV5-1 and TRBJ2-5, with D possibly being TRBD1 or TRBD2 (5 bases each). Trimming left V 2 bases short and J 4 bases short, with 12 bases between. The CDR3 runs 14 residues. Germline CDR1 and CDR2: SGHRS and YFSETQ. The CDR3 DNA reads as TGCGCCAGCAGCTTACCCCGAGGGGTAGAGACCCAGTACTTC. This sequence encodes CASSLPRGVETQYF.

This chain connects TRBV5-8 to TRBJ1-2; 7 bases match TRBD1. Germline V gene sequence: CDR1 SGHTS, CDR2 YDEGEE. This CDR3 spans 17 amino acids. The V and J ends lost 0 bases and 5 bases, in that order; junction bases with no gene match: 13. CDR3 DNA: TGTGCCAGCAGCTTGGCCGAGATGGCAGGGGGGTATTATGGCTACACCTTC. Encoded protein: CASSLAEMAGGYYGYTF.

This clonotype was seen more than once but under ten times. CDR3 nucleotide sequence: TGTGCCAGCAGTTTGCCGGGACAGGCTAGGGGGACTGAAGCTTTCTTT. Translating it yields CASSLPGQARGTEAFF. The chain combines TRBV28 with TRBJ1-1, with TRBD1 matching over 8 bases. After removal of 3 bases from V and 5 bases from J, the junction contained 11 bases not matched to a gene. Germline V gene lookup returns CDR1 MDHEN and CDR2 SYDVKM. This CDR3 contains 16 residues.

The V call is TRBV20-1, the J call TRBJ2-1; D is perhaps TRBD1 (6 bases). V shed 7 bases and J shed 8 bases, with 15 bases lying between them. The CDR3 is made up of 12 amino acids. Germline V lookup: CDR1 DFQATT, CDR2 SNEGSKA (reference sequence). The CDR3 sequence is CSVQNREDEQFF. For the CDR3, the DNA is TGCAGTGTTCAGAACAGGGAAGATGAGCAGTTCTTC.

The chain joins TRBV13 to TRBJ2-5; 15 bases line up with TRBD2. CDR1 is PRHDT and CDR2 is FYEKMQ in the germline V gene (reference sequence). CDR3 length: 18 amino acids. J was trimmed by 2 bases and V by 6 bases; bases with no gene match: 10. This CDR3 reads CASSRPGLAGGGQETQYF. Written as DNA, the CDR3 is TGTGCCAGCAGTCGGCCGGGACTAGCGGGAGGAGGGCAAGAGACCCAGTACTTC. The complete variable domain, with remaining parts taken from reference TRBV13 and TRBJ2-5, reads AAGVIQSPRHLIKEKRETATLKCYPIPRHDTVYWYQQGPGQDPQFLISFYEKMQSDKGSIPDRFSAQQFSDYHSELNMSSLELGDSALYFCASSRPGLAGGGQETQYFGPGTRLLVL.

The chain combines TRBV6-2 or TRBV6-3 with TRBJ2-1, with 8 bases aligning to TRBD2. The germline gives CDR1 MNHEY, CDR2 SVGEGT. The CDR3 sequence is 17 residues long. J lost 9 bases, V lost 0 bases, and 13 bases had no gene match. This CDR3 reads CASSYSITAGDNFEQFF. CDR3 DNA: TGTGCCAGCAGTTACTCGATTACAGCGGGAGATAACTTTGAGCAGTTCTTC.

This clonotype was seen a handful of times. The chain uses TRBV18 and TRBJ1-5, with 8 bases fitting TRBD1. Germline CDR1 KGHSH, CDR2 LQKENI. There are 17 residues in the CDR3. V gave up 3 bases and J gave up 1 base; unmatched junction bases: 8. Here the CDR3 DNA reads TGTGCCAGCTCACCTCAAGCCGGACAGGGAAGCAATCAGCCCCAGCATTTT. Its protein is CASSPQAGQGSNQPQHF.

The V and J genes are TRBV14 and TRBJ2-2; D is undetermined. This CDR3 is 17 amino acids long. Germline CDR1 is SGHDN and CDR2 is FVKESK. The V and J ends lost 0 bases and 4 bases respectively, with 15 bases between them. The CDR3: CASSQDGIRFGTGELFF. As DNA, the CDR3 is TGTGCCAGCAGCCAAGATGGGATTAGATTCGGCACCGGGGAGCTGTTTTTT.

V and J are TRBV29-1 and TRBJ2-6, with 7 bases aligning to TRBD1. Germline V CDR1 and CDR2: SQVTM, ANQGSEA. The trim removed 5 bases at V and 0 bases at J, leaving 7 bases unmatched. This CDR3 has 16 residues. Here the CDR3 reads CSVRQGRSSGANVLTF. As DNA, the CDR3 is TGCAGCGTTCGACAGGGTCGGAGCTCTGGGGCCAACGTCCTGACTTTC.

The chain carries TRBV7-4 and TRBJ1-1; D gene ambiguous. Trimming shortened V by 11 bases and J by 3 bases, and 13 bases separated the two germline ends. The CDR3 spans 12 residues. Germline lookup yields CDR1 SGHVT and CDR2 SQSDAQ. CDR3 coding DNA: TGTGCCTCCTGCCCAGGCTACACTGAAGCTTTCTTT. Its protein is CASCPGYTEAFF. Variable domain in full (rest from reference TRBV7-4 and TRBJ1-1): GAGVSQSPRYKVAKRGRDVALRCDSISGHVTLYWYRQTLGQGSEVLTYSQSDAQRDKSGRPSGRFSAERPERSVSTLKIQRTEQGDSAVYLCASCPGYTEAFFGQGTRLTVV.